Each of the 5 T cell receptor beta chains below was sequenced from the same sample in a study of blood T cell repertoires in COVID-19 (TCRdb year 2020). The library was produced with the immunoSEQ multiplex PCR assay. Drawn from immuneACCESS, this table holds only the in-frame rearrangements with V and J called that TCRdb kept. Clones are partly lost; checked studies trace under half to an unresolved V gene and leave the rest unexplained. This sample holds approximately 60,000 clones; roughly 76% were observed only once. The biggest ten clones account for more than 20% of the sample. The sample was peripheral blood. The receptors here all came from a man between 50 and 59 years old with active or convalescent COVID-19.

This sequence joins TRBV19 and TRBJ2-7; no clear D. V lost 4 bases and J 3 bases, leaving 16 bases between the germline ends. CDR1 is LNHDA, CDR2 SQIVND, per germline (reference sequence). This CDR3 spans 15 amino acids. This CDR3 reads CASSKRANPYYEQYF. CDR3 bases: TGTGCCAGTAGTAAGCGAGCTAATCCCTACTACGAGCAGTACTTC.

This clone was seen only a few times. This chain connects TRBV9 to TRBJ2-2; 8 positions match TRBD1. This CDR3 spans 17 amino acids. The trim removed 4 bases at V and 5 bases at J, leaving 13 bases unmatched. Germline lookup yields CDR1 SGDLS and CDR2 YYNGEE. CDR3 amino acids: CASSTPPGQGLTGELFF. The DNA of the CDR3 is TGTGCCAGCAGCACCCCCCCCGGACAGGGTTTGACCGGGGAGCTGTTTTTT.

As concerns this clone: The conserved closing phenylalanine or tryptophan is absent in this CDR3, likely reflecting a read error. The DNA is left out, because the CDR3 cannot be placed on it with certainty; the CDR3 is given as TCRdb lists it. This sequence joins TRBV2 and TRBJ1-1. Germline CDR1 is SNHLY and CDR2 is FYNNEI. The CDR3 is 14 residues long, ends included. The CDR3 sequence: CASSEPNITPGCPL.

This clone was seen a few times. The chain recombines TRBV9 with TRBJ1-2; D gene unclear. CDR1 is SGDLS, CDR2 YYNGEE, per germline. The V and J ends lost 0 bases and 0 bases respectively, with 6 bases between them. The CDR3 totals 14 residues. CDR3 sequence (DNA): TGTGCCAGCAGCGTAGGACTCACTAACTATGGCTACACCTTC. Amino acid sequence: CASSVGLTNYGYTF.

The chain links TRBV20-1 to TRBJ2-1; tentatively, D is TRBD2 (5 bases). V was pared by 6 bases and J by 7 bases, with 10 bases between. The germline CDR1 and CDR2 sequences are DFQATT and SNEGSKA (reference sequence). The CDR3 extends over 11 amino acids. The CDR3 sequence is CSAEDFNEQFF. The CDR3 DNA reads as TGCAGTGCCGAGGACTTTAATGAGCAGTTCTTC.